This T cell receptor beta chain was identified in a study of response to subunit inactivated influenza vaccine. Notes on the study in general: It was suggested by the authors that few new T cells are recruited by each seasonal influenza vaccination.

The table lists this clonotype with a few counts. Its specificity is unknown. V lost 6 bases, J lost 8 bases, and 3 bases stayed unmatched. This CDR3 has 13 residues. Germline CDR1 is MNHEY and CDR2 is SVGEGT. TCRdb redid the calling of the RT-PCR reads with MiXCR, one entry per CDR3 protein. The sample shows around 470,000 distinct CDR3 sequences, under 8.5% of them seen only once. Sequences were derived from PBMCs from blood, sampled less than 30 months after vaccination. The chain recombines TRBV6-2 or TRBV6-3 with TRBJ1-5; 11 nucleotides align to TRBD1. This clonotype originated in a man between 50 and 70 years old who received an inactivated influenza vaccine. This CDR3 is CASSRDRGEPQHF. Here the CDR3 DNA reads TGTGCCAGCAGCCGGGACAGGGGGGAGCCCCAGCATTTT.